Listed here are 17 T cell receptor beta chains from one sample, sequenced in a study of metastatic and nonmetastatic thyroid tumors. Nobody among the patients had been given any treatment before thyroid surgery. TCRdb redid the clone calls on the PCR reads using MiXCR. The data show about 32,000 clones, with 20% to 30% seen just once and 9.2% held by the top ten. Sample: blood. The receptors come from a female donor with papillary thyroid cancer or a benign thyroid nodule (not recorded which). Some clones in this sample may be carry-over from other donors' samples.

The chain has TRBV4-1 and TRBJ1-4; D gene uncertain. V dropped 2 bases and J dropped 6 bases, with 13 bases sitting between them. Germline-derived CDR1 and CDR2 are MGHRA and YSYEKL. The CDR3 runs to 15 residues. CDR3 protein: CASSQTLFEDEKLFF. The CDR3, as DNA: TGCGCCAGCAGCCAAACCCTATTCGAAGATGAAAAACTGTTTTTT.

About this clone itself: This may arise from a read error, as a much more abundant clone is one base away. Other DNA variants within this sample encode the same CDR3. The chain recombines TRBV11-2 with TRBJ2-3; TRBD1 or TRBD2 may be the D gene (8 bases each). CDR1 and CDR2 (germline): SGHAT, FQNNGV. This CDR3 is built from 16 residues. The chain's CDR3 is CASSFPSGSGTGTQYF. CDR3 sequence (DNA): TGTGCTAGCAGCTTTCCCAGCGGGAGTGGGACAGGTACGCAGTATTTT. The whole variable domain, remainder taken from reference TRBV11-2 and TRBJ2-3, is EAGVAQSPRYKIIEKRQSVAFWCNPISGHATLYWYQQILGQGPKLLIQFQNNGVVDDSQLPKDRFSAERLKGVDSTLKIQPAKLEDSAVYLCASSFPSGSGTGTQYFGPGTRLTVL.

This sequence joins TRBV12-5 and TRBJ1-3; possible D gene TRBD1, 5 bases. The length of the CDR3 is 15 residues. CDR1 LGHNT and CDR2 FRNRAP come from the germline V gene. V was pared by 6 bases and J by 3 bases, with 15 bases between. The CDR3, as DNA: TGTGCTAGTGGCGATGCAGCGACAGTTGGAAACACCATATATTTT. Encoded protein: CASGDAATVGNTIYF.

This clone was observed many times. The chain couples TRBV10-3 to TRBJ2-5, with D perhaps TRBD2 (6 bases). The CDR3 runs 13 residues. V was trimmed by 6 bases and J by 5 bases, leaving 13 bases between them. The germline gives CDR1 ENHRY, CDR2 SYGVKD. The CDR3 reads CAIRKEGTETQYF. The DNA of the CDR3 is TGTGCCATCAGAAAGGAGGGGACGGAGACCCAGTACTTC.

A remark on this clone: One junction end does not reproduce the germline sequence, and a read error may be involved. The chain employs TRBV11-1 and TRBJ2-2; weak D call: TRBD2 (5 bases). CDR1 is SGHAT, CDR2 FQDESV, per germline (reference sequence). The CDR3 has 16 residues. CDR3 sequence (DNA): TGTGCGAGCAGCACTTGGACTGCCGCGAACACCGGGGAGCTGTTTTTT. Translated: CASSTWTAANTGELFF.

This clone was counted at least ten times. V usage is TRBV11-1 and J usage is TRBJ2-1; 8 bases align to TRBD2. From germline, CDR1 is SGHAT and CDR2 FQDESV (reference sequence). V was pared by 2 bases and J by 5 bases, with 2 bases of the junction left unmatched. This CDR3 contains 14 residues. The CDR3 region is CASSLSGRDNEQFF. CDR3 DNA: TGTGCCAGCAGCTTATCCGGGAGGGACAATGAGCAGTTCTTC.

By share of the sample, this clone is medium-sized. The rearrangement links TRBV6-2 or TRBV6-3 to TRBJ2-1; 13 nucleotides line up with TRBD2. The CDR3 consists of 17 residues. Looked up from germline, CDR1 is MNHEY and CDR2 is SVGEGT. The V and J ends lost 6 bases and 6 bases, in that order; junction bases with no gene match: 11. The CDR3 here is CASRTGTSGKGGNEQFF. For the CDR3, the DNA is TGTGCCAGCAGGACCGGGACTAGCGGGAAAGGCGGCAATGAGCAGTTCTTC.

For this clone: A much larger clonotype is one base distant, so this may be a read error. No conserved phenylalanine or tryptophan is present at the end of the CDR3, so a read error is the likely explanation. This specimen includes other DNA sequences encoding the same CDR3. The CDR3 bases are TGTGCCAGCAGTTACTCTGTTATGAACACTGAAGCTTTCCTT. This gives the protein CASSYSVMNTEAFL. This sequence joins TRBV6-5 and TRBJ1-1; no clear D. The CDR3 loop spans 14 amino acids. Germline-derived CDR1 and CDR2 are MNHEY and SVGAGI. V lost 0 bases and J lost 0, with 5 bases in between.

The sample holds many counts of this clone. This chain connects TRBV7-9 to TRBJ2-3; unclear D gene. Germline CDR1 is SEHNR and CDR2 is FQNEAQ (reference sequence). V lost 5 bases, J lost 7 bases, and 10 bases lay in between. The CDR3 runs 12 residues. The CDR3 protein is CASSLGPHTQYF. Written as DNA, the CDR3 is TGTGCCAGCAGCCTCGGGCCTCATACGCAGTATTTT.

The CDR3 sequence is CASTPGTGKTGELFF. CDR3 DNA sequence: TGTGCCAGTACCCCTGGGACAGGGAAAACCGGGGAGCTGTTTTTT. The V gene is TRBV19, the J gene TRBJ2-2, with 9 bases aligning to TRBD1. Germline V CDR1 and CDR2: LNHDA, SQIVND (reference sequence). The V and J ends lost 7 bases and 5 bases, in that order; junction bases with no gene match: 8. The CDR3 length is 15 residues.

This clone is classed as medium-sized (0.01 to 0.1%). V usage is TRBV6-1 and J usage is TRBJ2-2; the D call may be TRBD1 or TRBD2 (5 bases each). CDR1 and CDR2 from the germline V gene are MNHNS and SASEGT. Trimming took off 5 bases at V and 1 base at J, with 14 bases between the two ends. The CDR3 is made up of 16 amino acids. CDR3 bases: TGTGCCAGCAGTCACCCCGGGGACGGGAACACCGGGGAGCTGTTTTTT. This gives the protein CASSHPGDGNTGELFF.

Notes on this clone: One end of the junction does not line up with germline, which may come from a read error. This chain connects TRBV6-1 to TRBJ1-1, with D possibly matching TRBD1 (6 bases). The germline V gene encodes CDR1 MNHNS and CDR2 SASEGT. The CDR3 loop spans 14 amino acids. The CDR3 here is CSSTAPGGRTEAFF. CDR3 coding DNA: TGTTCCAGCACCGCCCCTGGGGGCCGAACTGAAGCCTTCTTT.

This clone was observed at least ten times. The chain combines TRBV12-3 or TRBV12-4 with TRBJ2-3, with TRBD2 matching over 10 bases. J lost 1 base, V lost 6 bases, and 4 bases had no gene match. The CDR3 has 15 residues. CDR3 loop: CASRLAGWGTDTQYF. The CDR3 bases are TGTGCCAGCAGACTAGCGGGGTGGGGCACAGATACGCAGTATTTT.

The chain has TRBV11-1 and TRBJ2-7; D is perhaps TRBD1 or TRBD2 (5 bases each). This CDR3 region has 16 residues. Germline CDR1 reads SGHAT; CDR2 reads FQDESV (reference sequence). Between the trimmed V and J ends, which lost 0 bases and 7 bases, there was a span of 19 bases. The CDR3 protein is CASSLAGDPTTREQYF. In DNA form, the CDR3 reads TGTGCCAGCAGCTTAGCGGGGGACCCCACTACGAGGGAGCAGTACTTC.

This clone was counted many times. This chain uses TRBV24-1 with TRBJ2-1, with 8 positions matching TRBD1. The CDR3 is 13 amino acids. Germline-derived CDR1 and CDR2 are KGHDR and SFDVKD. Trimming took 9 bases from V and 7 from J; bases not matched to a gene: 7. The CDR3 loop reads CATGQGSRNEQFF. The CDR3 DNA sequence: TGTGCCACCGGACAGGGCTCACGGAATGAGCAGTTCTTC.

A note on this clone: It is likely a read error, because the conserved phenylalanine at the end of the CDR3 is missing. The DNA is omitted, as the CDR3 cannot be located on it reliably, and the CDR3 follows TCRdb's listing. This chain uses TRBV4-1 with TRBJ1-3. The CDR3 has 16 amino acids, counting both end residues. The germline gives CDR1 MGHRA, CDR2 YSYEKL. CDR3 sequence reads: CASSQEGLLSGNTLYL.

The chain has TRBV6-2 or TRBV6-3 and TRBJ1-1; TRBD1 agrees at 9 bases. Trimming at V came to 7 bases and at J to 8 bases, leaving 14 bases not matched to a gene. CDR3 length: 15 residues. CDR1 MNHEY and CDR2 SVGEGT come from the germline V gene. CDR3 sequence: CASTTLDRQGVEAFF. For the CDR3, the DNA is TGTGCCAGCACTACCCTTGATCGACAGGGGGTAGAAGCTTTCTTT.